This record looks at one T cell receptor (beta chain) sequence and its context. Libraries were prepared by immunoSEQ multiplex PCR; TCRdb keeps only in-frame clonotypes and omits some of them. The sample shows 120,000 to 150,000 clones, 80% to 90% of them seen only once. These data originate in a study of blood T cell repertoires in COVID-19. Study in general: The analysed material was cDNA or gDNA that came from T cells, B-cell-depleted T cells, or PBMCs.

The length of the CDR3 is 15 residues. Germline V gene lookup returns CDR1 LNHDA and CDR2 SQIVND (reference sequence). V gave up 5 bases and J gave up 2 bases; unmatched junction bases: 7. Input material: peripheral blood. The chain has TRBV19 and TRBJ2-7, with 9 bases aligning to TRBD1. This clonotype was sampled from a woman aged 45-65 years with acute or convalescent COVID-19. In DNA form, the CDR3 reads TGTGCCAGTAGTGACCGGGACAGGGACCCCTACGAGCAGTACTTC. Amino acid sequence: CASSDRDRDPYEQYF.